This T cell receptor beta chain comes out of a study of tumor and adjacent non-tumor tissue in lung cancer. Broader study findings: Top 100 clones took a larger repertoire share in normal lung. Significantly higher TCR diversity was found in tumor than normal lung.

A remark on this clonotype: Its antigen is unidentified.

TCRbeta libraries were built with three rounds of nested PCR, modified from ARM-PCR. TCRdb itself ran the multiplex PCR reads through MiXCR, one entry per CDR3 protein. The sample shows under 250,000 distinct CDR3 sequences, over 55% of them seen only once. This sample's RNA came from whole unsorted tissue. Germline values: CDR1 SQVTM, CDR2 ANQGSEA. The germline V and J ends were trimmed by 3 bases and 10 bases, with 13 bases remaining between them. The length of the CDR3 is 12 residues. This chain links TRBV29-1 with TRBJ2-1; no reliable D call. This sequence originates from a man in his 60s with non-small cell lung cancer. What was sequenced was lung tumor tissue. The CDR3 loop is CSVDGWISEQFF. In DNA, the CDR3 is TGCAGCGTTGACGGCTGGATCTCCGAGCAGTTCTTC.